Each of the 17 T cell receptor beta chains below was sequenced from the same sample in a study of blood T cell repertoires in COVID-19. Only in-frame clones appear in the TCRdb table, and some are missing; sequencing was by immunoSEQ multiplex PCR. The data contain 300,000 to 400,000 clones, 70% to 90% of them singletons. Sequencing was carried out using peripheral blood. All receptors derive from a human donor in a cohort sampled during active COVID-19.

In nucleotides, the CDR3 is TGCAGCGTGGTGGGGGCTAGCACAGATACGCAGTATTTT. It translates to CSVVGASTDTQYF. The rearrangement uses TRBV29-1 and TRBJ2-3; D might be TRBD1 (6 bases). The V end lost 6 bases, the J end lost 0 bases, and 10 bases lay between the germline ends. The germline CDR1 and CDR2 sequences are SQVTM and ANQGSEA. This CDR3 has 13 amino acids.

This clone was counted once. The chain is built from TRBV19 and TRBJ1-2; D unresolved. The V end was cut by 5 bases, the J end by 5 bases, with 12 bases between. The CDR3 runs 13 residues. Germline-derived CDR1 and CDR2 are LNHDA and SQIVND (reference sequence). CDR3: CASSRQVLYGYTF. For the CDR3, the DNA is TGTGCCAGTAGTCGCCAGGTGTTATATGGCTACACCTTC. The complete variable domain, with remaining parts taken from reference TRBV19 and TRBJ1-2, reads DGGITQSPKYLFRKEGQNVTLSCEQNLNHDAMYWYRQDPGQGLRLIYYSQIVNDFQKGDIAEGYSVSREKKESFPLTVTSAQKNPTAFYLCASSRQVLYGYTFGSGTRLTVV.

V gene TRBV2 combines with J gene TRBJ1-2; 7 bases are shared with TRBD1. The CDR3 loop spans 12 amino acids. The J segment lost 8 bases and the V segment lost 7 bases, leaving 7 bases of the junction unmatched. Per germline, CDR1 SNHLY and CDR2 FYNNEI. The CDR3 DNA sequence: TGTGCCAGCATTCAGGGGGTAGGAGGCTACACCTTC. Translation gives CASIQGVGGYTF.

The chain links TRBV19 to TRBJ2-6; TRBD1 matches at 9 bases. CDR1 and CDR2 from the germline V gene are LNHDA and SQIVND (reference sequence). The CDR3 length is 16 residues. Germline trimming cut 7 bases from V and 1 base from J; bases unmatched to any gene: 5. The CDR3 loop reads CASTWTGASGANVLTF. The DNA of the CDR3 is TGTGCCAGTACCTGGACAGGGGCGTCTGGGGCCAACGTCCTGACTTTC.

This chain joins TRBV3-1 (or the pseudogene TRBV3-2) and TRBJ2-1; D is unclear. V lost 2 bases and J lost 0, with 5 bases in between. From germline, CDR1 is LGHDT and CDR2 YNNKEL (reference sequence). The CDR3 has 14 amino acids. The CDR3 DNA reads TGTGCCAGCAGCCAACTGCGCTCCTACAATGAGCAGTTCTTC. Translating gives CASSQLRSYNEQFF.

CDR3 in amino acids: CAIRRGTLNNNEQFF. For the CDR3, the DNA is TGTGCCATCAGGAGGGGGACACTAAATAACAATGAGCAGTTCTTC. This rearrangement joins TRBV10-3 to TRBJ2-1, with D tentatively TRBD1 (6 bases). The CDR3 runs to 15 residues. Trimming took 6 bases from V and 5 from J, leaving 17 bases between them. CDR1 ENHRY and CDR2 SYGVKD come from the germline V gene.

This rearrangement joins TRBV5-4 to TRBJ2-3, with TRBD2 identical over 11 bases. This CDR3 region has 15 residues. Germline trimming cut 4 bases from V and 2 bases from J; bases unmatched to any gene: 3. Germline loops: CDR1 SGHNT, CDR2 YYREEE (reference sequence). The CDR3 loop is CASSPTSGATDTQYF. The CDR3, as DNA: TGTGCCAGCAGCCCGACTAGCGGGGCCACAGATACGCAGTATTTT.

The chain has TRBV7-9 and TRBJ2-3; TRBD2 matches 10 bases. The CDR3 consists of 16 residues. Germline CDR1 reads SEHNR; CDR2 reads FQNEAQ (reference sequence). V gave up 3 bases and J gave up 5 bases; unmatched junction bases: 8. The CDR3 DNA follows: TGTGCCAGCAGCTTTACATGGCCTAGCGGGAGAGATACGCAGTATTTT. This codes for CASSFTWPSGRDTQYF.

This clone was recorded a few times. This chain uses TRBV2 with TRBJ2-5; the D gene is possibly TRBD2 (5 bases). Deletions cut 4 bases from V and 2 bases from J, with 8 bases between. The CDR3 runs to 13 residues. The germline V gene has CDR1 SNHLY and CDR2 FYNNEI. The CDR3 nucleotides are TGTGCCAGCAGTGTCGCGGGTCAAGAGACCCAGTACTTC. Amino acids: CASSVAGQETQYF. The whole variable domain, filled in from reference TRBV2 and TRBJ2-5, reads EPEVTQTPSHQVTQMGQEVILRCVPISNHLYFYWYRQILGQKVEFLVSFYNNEISEKSEIFDDQFSVERPDGSNFTLKIRSTKLEDSAMYFCASSVAGQETQYFGPGTRLLVL.

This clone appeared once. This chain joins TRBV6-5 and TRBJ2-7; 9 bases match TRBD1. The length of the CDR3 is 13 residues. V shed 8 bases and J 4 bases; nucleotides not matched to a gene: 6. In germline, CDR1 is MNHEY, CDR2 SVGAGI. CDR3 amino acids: CASSRDRAYEQYF. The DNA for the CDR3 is TGTGCCAGCTCCCGGGACAGGGCTTACGAGCAGTACTTC.

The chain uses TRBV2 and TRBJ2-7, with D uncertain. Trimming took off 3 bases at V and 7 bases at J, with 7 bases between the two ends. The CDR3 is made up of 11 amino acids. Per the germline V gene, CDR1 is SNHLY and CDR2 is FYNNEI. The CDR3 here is CASSDVQEQYF. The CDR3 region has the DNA TGTGCCAGCAGTGACGTACAGGAGCAGTACTTC.

The CDR3 reads CASTDVRGQSSGNTIYF. Written as DNA, the CDR3 is TGTGCCAGCACCGACGTCAGGGGCCAAAGCTCTGGAAACACCATATATTTT. The genes are TRBV28 and TRBJ1-3, with D perhaps TRBD1 (6 bases). The CDR3 contains 17 residues. V lost 7 bases, J lost 0 bases, and 19 bases lay in between. Germline V gene data show CDR1 as MDHEN and CDR2 as SYDVKM.

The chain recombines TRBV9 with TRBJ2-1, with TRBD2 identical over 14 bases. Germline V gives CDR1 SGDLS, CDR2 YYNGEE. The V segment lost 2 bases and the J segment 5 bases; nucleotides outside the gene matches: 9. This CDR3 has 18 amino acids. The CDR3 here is CASSVIGTSGSIDNEQFF. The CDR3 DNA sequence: TGTGCCAGCAGCGTGATCGGGACTAGCGGGAGTATCGACAATGAGCAGTTCTTC.

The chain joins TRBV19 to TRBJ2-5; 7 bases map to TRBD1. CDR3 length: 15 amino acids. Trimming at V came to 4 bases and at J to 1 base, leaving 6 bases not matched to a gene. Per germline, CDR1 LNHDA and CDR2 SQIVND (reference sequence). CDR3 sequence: CASSKDRDSQETQYF. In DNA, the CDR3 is TGTGCCAGTAGTAAAGACCGGGACAGCCAAGAGACCCAGTACTTC. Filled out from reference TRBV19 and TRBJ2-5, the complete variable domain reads DGGITQSPKYLFRKEGQNVTLSCEQNLNHDAMYWYRQDPGQGLRLIYYSQIVNDFQKGDIAEGYSVSREKKESFPLTVTSAQKNPTAFYLCASSKDRDSQETQYFGPGTRLLVL.

CDR3 loop: CASSGGETGGYTF. CDR3 DNA: TGTGCCAGCAGCGGGGGGGAAACGGGCGGCTACACCTTC. J is TRBJ1-2 and V is TRBV2; maybe TRBD1 (5 bases). The CDR3 has 13 amino acids. V lost 6 bases and J lost 8, with 16 bases in between. Germline V gene sequence: CDR1 SNHLY, CDR2 FYNNEI.

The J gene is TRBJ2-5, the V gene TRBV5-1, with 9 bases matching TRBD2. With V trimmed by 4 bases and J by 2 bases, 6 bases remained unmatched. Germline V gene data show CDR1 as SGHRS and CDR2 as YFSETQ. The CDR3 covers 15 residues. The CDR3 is CASSRSGGSQETQYF. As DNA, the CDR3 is TGCGCCAGCAGCCGAAGCGGGGGGTCACAAGAGACCCAGTACTTC.

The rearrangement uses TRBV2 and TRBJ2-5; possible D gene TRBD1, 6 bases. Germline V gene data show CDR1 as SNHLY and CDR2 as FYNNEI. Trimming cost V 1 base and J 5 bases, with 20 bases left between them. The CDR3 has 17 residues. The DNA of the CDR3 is TGTGCCAGCAGTGAAGTAGGTTTAGGCAGGGGTTACGAGACCCAGTACTTC. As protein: CASSEVGLGRGYETQYF. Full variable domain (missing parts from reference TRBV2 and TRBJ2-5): EPEVTQTPSHQVTQMGQEVILRCVPISNHLYFYWYRQILGQKVEFLVSFYNNEISEKSEIFDDQFSVERPDGSNFTLKIRSTKLEDSAMYFCASSEVGLGRGYETQYFGPGTRLLVL.